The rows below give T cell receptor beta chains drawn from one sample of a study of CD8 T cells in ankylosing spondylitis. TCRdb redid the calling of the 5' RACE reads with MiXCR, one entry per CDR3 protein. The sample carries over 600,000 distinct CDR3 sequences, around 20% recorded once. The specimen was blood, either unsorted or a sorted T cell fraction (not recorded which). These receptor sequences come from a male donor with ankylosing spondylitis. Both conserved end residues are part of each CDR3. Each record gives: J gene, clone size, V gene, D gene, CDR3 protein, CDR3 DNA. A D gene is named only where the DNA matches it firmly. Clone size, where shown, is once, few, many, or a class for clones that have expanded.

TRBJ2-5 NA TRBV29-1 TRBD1 CSVGYTGGIETQYF TGCAGCGTTGGGTACACAGGGGGTATAGAGACCCAGTACTTC
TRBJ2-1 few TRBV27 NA CASSPKSGPQFF TGTGCCAGCAGTCCCAAAAGCGGTCCCCAGTTCTTC
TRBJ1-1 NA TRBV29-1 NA CSAGTLNTEAFF TGCAGCGCTGGGACCTTGAACACTGAAGCTTTCTTT
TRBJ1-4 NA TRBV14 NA CASSQDRGRVVEKLFF TGTGCCAGCAGCCAAGATCGTGGTCGAGTAGTTGAAAAACTGTTTTTT
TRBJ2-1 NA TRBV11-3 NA CASSPPPRTLYSYNEQFF TGTGCCAGCAGCCCCCCCCCCCGGACTCTATACTCCTACAATGAGCAGTTCTTC
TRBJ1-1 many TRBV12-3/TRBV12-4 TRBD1 CASRSDATWDRGHTEAFF TGTGCCAGCAGATCGGACGCAACGTGGGACAGAGGACACACTGAAGCTTTCTTT
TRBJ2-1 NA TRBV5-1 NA CASSWGYNEQFF TGCGCCAGCAGCTGGGGCTACAATGAGCAGTTCTTC
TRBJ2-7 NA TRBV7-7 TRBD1 CASSPDRESYEQYF TGTGCTAGCAGCCCAGACAGGGAATCCTACGAGCAGTACTTC
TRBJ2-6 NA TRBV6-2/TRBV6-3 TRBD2 CASIAGGPGANVLTF TGTGCCAGCATAGCGGGGGGGCCTGGGGCCAACGTCCTGACTTTC
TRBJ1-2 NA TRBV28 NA CASSPPMTAVGYTF TGTGCCAGCAGCCCTCCGATGACGGCGGTTGGCTACACCTTC
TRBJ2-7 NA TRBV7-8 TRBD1 CASSTGGRSYEQYF TGTGCCAGCAGCACAGGGGGTAGGTCCTACGAGCAGTACTTC
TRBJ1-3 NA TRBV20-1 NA CSALVGNTIYF TGCAGTGCCCTGGTCGGAAACACCATATATTTT
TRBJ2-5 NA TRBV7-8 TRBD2 CASSFDLAEGETQYF TGTGCCAGCAGCTTTGACCTAGCGGAAGGGGAGACCCAGTACTTC
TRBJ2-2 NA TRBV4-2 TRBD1 CASSQIPGGDTGELFF TGTGCCAGCAGCCAAATACCAGGGGGCGACACCGGGGAGCTGTTTTTT
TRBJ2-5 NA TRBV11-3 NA CASSPTTAGETQYF TGTGCCAGCAGCCCTACTACGGCGGGGGAGACCCAGTACTTC
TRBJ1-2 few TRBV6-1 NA CASSTVGEGGYTF TGTGCCAGCAGTACGGTCGGGGAGGGGGGCTACACCTTC
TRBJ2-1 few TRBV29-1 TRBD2 CSVVRTSGAAKVNEQFF TGCAGCGTTGTGAGGACTAGCGGAGCTGCGAAGGTGAATGAGCAGTTCTTC
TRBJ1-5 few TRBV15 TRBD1 CATSSEQGVHQPQHF TGTGCCACCAGCAGTGAACAGGGGGTCCATCAGCCCCAGCATTTT
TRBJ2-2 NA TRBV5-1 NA CASKGTGFTGELFF TGCGCCAGCAAGGGGACGGGATTTACCGGGGAGCTGTTTTTT
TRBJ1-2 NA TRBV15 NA CATSRDLVQQKANYGYTF TGTGCCACCAGCAGAGATCTCGTGCAGCAGAAAGCTAACTATGGCTACACCTTC
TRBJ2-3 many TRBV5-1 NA CASRGGLSTDTQYF TGCGCCAGCAGGGGAGGTCTAAGCACAGATACGCAGTATTTT
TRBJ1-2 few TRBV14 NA CASSQDTGNYGYTF TGTGCCAGCAGCCAAGATACTGGGAACTATGGCTACACCTTC
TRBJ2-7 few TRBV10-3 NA CAISERGGQSPYEQYF TGTGCCATCAGTGAGAGAGGGGGACAAAGCCCCTACGAGCAGTACTTC
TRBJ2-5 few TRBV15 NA CATSRTNQETQYF TGTGCCACCAGCAGGACAAACCAAGAGACCCAGTACTTC
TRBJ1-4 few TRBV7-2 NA CASSLAGQVGEKLFF TGTGCCAGCAGCTTAGCGGGCCAGGTCGGCGAAAAACTGTTTTTT
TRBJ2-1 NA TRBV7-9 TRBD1 CASSLTGQGSNEQFF TGTGCCAGCAGCTTAACAGGACAGGGCTCCAATGAGCAGTTCTTC
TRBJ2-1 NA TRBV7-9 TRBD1 CASSPPDRAYNEQFF TGTGCCAGCAGCCCCCCCGACAGGGCATACAATGAGCAGTTCTTC
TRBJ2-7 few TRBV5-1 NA CASSSSKTGSSYEQYF TGCGCCAGCAGCTCCTCAAAGACGGGGAGCTCCTACGAGCAGTACTTC
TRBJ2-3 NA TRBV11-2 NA CASSLWGSRSTDTQYF TGTGCCAGCAGCTTATGGGGGAGCCGTAGCACAGATACGCAGTATTTT
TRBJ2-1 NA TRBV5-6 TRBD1 CASSFVGGANGEQFF TGTGCCAGCAGCTTTGTAGGGGGCGCTAACGGTGAGCAGTTCTTC
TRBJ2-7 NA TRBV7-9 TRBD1 CASSHGLGQALHEQYF TGTGCCAGCAGCCACGGCCTCGGACAGGCTCTCCACGAGCAGTACTTC
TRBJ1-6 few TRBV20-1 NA CSARPGASGSPLHF TGCAGTGCTAGACCAGGGGCATCGGGGTCACCCCTCCACTTT
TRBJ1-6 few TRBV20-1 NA CSAPGDGGNSPLHF TGCAGTGCTCCAGGGGACGGCGGCAATTCACCCCTCCACTTT